This is a list of T cell receptor beta chains from one sample in a study of tumor and adjacent non-tumor tissue in lung cancer. TCRdb ran MiXCR on the multiplex PCR reads and lists one entry per CDR3 protein. The sample has approximately 53,000 distinct CDR3 sequences, 74% seen once. Specimen: distant non-tumor lung tissue. These receptors came from a woman aged 60-70 years with non-small cell lung cancer. CDR3s include the opening cysteine and the closing phenylalanine or tryptophan. The D gene is left open where the match is weak. Size is omitted from some rows. Given values are once, few, many or a class for expanded clones.

clone_size: few; j_call: TRBJ1-3; v_call: TRBV4-3; d_call: NA; cdr3_nt: TGCGTCAGCAGCCAAGATCCGGGGGCTACTGGAAACACCGTATATTTT; cdr3_aa: CVSSQDPGATGNTVYF
clone_size: once; j_call: TRBJ1-4; v_call: TRBV6-1; d_call: TRBD1; cdr3_nt: TGTGCCAACTCTGACAGGGAGGATGCCGAAAAACTGTTTTTT; cdr3_aa: CANSDREDAEKLFF
clone_size: NA; j_call: TRBJ2-3; v_call: TRBV4-3; d_call: TRBD1; cdr3_nt: TGCGCCAGCAGCCAAACCCCGGGACAGAGTTCGGATACGCAGTATTTC; cdr3_aa: CASSQTPGQSSDTQYF
clone_size: many; j_call: TRBJ2-7; v_call: TRBV29-1; d_call: NA; cdr3_nt: TGCAGCGTTGTGGACCCCTACGAGCAGTACTTC; cdr3_aa: CSVVDPYEQYF
clone_size: NA; j_call: TRBJ2-1; v_call: TRBV11-3; d_call: TRBD1; cdr3_nt: TGTGCCAGCAGTTTGGACAGGGGGGCCTACAATGTCCAGTTCTTC; cdr3_aa: CASSLDRGAYNVQFF
clone_size: NA; j_call: TRBJ2-2; v_call: TRBV6-2/TRBV6-3; d_call: NA; cdr3_nt: TGTGCCAGCGCCGGCCCCTTTCGGGAGCTGTTTTTT; cdr3_aa: CASAGPFRELFF
clone_size: once; j_call: TRBJ2-5; v_call: TRBV5-5; d_call: TRBD1; cdr3_nt: TGTGCCAGCAGCTCTTTGACAGGGGGCGAGACCCAGTACTTC; cdr3_aa: CASSSLTGGETQYF
clone_size: NA; j_call: TRBJ2-3; v_call: TRBV29-1; d_call: NA; cdr3_nt: TGCCGCGTCGGCACAGATACGCAGTATTTC; cdr3_aa: CRVGTDTQYF
clone_size: few; j_call: TRBJ1-4; v_call: TRBV20-1; d_call: NA; cdr3_nt: TGCAGTGCTAGTCTCAGAGGGGGAACCGAAAAACTGTTTTTT; cdr3_aa: CSASLRGGTEKLFF
clone_size: many; j_call: TRBJ2-2; v_call: TRBV20-1; d_call: TRBD2; cdr3_nt: TGCAGTGCATCAGCGGGAGGGCCTGGGGGGGAGCTGTTTTTT; cdr3_aa: CSASAGGPGGELFF
clone_size: NA; j_call: TRBJ2-2; v_call: TRBV6-2/TRBV6-3; d_call: NA; cdr3_nt: TGTGCCAGCAGTTACACCCAACAGATGACCAACACCGGGGAGCTGTTTTTC; cdr3_aa: CASSYTQQMTNTGELFF
clone_size: NA; j_call: TRBJ2-1; v_call: TRBV4-3; d_call: NA; cdr3_nt: TGCGCCAGCAGCCAAGATCGGATCTCCTACGATGGGCAGTTCTTC; cdr3_aa: CASSQDRISYDGQFF
clone_size: many; j_call: TRBJ1-6; v_call: TRBV12-3/TRBV12-4; d_call: TRBD1; cdr3_nt: TGTGCCAGCAGTAACGGACAGGCCAATTCACCCCTCCACTTT; cdr3_aa: CASSNGQANSPLHF
clone_size: NA; j_call: TRBJ1-1; v_call: TRBV4-3; d_call: NA; cdr3_nt: TGCGCCAGCAGACAAACTGGACGGCCGAACACTGAAGCTTTCTTT; cdr3_aa: CASRQTGRPNTEAFF
clone_size: few; j_call: TRBJ1-5; v_call: TRBV30; d_call: TRBD1; cdr3_nt: TGTGCCTGGGGTACGGGACAGAATCAGCCCCAGCATTTT; cdr3_aa: CAWGTGQNQPQHF
clone_size: NA; j_call: TRBJ2-2; v_call: TRBV6-2/TRBV6-3; d_call: TRBD2; cdr3_nt: TGTGACAGCAGGGGACTAGAGAACACCGGGGAGCTGTTATTT; cdr3_aa: CDSRGLENTGELLF
clone_size: few; j_call: TRBJ2-1; v_call: TRBV20-1; d_call: NA; cdr3_nt: TGCAGTGCTACCCACGGAGAGGGGGACGATGAGCAGTTCTTC; cdr3_aa: CSATHGEGDDEQFF
clone_size: NA; j_call: TRBJ1-1; v_call: TRBV28; d_call: NA; cdr3_nt: TGTGTCAGCAGAGGTACGGGGGTTAGCACTGAAGCTTTCTTT; cdr3_aa: CVSRGTGVSTEAFF
clone_size: few; j_call: TRBJ2-2; v_call: TRBV30; d_call: NA; cdr3_nt: TGTGCCTGTTCGACAGACAAACCTTTT; cdr3_aa: CACSTDKPF
clone_size: NA; j_call: TRBJ2-1; v_call: TRBV6-6; d_call: TRBD2; cdr3_nt: TGTGTCACTCGGGAACTAGCGGGAGGTGGGGGCAATGAGCAGTTCTTC; cdr3_aa: CVTRELAGGGGNEQFF
clone_size: NA; j_call: TRBJ2-5; v_call: TRBV6-5; d_call: NA; cdr3_nt: TGTGCCAGCAATCGGACAGTGGATCAAAAGTCCCAGTACTTC; cdr3_aa: CASNRTVDQKSQYF
clone_size: NA; j_call: TRBJ2-3; v_call: TRBV12-3/TRBV12-4; d_call: NA; cdr3_nt: TGTGCCAGTAGTTTTAACATCGCGGTAGATACGCAGTATTTT; cdr3_aa: CASSFNIAVDTQYF
clone_size: many; j_call: TRBJ2-3; v_call: TRBV5-1; d_call: TRBD2; cdr3_nt: TGCGCCAGCAGCTGGACTAGCGGGAGGGTATCAACAGATACGCAGTATTTT; cdr3_aa: CASSWTSGRVSTDTQYF
clone_size: NA; j_call: TRBJ1-1; v_call: TRBV4-3; d_call: NA; cdr3_nt: TGCGCGAGCAGCCAAGCCGACAGGAACACTGAAGTTTTCTTT; cdr3_aa: CASSQADRNTEVFF
clone_size: NA; j_call: TRBJ2-1; v_call: TRBV4-3; d_call: NA; cdr3_nt: TGCGCCAGAAGCCCCATATCGGACAGTCATGAGCAGTTCTTC; cdr3_aa: CARSPISDSHEQFF
clone_size: NA; j_call: TRBJ1-5; v_call: TRBV7-8; d_call: NA; cdr3_nt: TGTGTCAGCAGCTTATCGTCCGGTACACAGCCCCAGCATTTT; cdr3_aa: CVSSLSSGTQPQHF